This T cell receptor (delta chain) was documented in a study of Vδ1+ human thymocytes. General study findings and limits: Highly polyclonal TRG and TRD repertoires with Gaussian CDR3 length distributions appeared in thymus.

RNA was extracted from the cells and then reverse transcribed. Multiplex PCR used pooled V-gene forward primers and a constant-region reverse primer to amplify CDR3s. TCRdb re-processed the multiplex PCR reads via CATT. The sample yields under 80,000 delta-chain clones, around 35% seen once. Looked up from germline, CDR1 is TSWWSYY and CDR2 is QGS. The CDR3 covers 23 residues. Losses at the gene ends were 3 bases for V and 0 bases for J; bases not matched to a gene: 22. This clone was detected only a few times. Its matching antigen is unknown. The clonotype was recovered from a boy in the first two years of life who had congenital heart surgery. The source material was Vdelta1+ gamma-delta thymocytes from the thymus. Subset: FACS-sorted CD3+ TCRalphabeta- TCRVdelta1+ TCRVdelta2- thymocytes. The rearrangement joins TRDV1 to TRDJ1, with 13 bases aligning to TRDD3. CDR3 bases: TGTGCTCTTGGGGATAATTCCTTCCTACAAGACACTGGGGGATACGCGAACACCGATAAACTCATCTTT. Its protein product is CALGDNSFLQDTGGYANTDKLIF.